This T cell receptor (beta chain) was sequenced in a study of blood T cell repertoires in COVID-19. In the authors' methods: Amplification from reference gene primers served as the basis for estimated nucleated cell counts. The repertoire was sequenced with immunoSEQ multiplex PCR; TCRdb's copy has only in-frame clones and lacks some. Clone size and V and J calls were adopted from that table, with D and trimming inferred from the DNA. Of approximately 60,000 clones in the sample, around 80% were seen once. Trimming shortened V by 5 bases and J by 3 bases, and 16 bases separated the two germline ends. Germline V CDR1 and CDR2: SEHNR, FQNEAQ (reference sequence). CDR3 length: 15 residues.

V gene TRBV7-9 combines with J gene TRBJ1-2, with D possibly TRBD1 on 5 matching bases. The specimen sequenced was peripheral blood. This clonotype originated in a man aged 60 to 75 with COVID-19, enrolled during active disease. CDR3 residues: CASSPQTGSDYGYTF. The DNA of the CDR3 is TGTGCCAGCAGCCCCCAAACAGGCTCTGACTATGGCTACACCTTC.